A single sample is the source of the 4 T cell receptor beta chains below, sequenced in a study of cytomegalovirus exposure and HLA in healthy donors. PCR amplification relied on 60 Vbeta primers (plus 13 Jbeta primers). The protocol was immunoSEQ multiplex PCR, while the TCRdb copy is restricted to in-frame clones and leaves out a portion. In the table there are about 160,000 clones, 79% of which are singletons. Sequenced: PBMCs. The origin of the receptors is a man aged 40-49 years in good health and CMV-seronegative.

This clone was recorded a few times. The CDR3 DNA is TGCGCCAGCAGCCTTTTAGCGGGAGGTATAGTTGAGCAGTTCTTC. It translates to CASSLLAGGIVEQFF. This chain joins TRBV4-1 and TRBJ2-1; 10 nucleotides agree with TRBD2. The CDR3 contains 15 residues. Trimming removed 4 bases from V and 9 bases from J; junction bases left unmatched: 9. The germline CDR1 and CDR2 sequences are MGHRA and YSYEKL.

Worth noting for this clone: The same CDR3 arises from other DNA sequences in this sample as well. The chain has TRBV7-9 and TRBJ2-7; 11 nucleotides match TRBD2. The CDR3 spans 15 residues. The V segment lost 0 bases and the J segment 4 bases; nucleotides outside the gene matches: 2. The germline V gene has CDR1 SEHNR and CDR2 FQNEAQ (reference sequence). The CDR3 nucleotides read TGTGCCAGCAGCTTAGCCGGGACTAGCGGATACGAGCAGTACTTC. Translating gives CASSLAGTSGYEQYF.

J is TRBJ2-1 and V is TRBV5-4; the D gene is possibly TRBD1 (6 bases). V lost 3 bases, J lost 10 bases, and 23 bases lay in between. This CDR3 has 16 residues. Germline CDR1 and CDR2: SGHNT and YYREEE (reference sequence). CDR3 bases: TGTGCCAGCAGCTGGGACCTACAGGGACCCAGCAGGGAGCAGTTCTTC. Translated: CASSWDLQGPSREQFF.

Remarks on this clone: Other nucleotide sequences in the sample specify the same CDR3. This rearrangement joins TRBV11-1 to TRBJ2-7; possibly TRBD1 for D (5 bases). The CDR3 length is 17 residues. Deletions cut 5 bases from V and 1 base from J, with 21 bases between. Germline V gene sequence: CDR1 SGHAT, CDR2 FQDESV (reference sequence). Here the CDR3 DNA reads TGTGCCAGCAGCCCCCATGCAGGCGCCAGGGATTCCTACGAGCAGTACTTC. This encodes CASSPHAGARDSYEQYF. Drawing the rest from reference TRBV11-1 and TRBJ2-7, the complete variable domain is EAEVAQSPRYKITEKSQAVAFWCDPISGHATLYWYRQILGQGPELLVQFQDESVVDDSQLPKDRFSAERLKGVDSTLKIQPAELGDSAMYLCASSPHAGARDSYEQYFGPGTRLTVT.